The 30 T cell receptor beta chains in this list originate from one sample, sequenced in a study of T cells in Graves' hyperthyroidism and ophthalmopathy. Authors of the study amplified TCR beta CDR3 regions from RNA transcripts. TCR CDR3 regions were first amplified by RT-PCR with HTBI primers. TCRdb reanalysed the multiplex PCR reads using MiXCR and keeps one entry per CDR3 protein. The table has around 690,000 distinct CDR3 sequences, about 18% seen once; the top ten hold roughly 16%. Sequenced material: blood. The receptors shown here come from a man aged 50-60 years with Graves' hyperthyroidism.

The chain uses TRBV7-2 and TRBJ2-7; 8 bases agree with TRBD2. CDR1 is SGHTA and CDR2 is FQGNSA in the germline V gene. The CDR3 has 15 amino acids. The ends lost 4 bases at V and 2 bases at J; junction bases unmatched: 7. As DNA, the CDR3 is TGTGCCAGCAGCTATGCTAGCGGGCCGGCCTACGAGCAGTACTTC. It is translated as CASSYASGPAYEQYF.

This clonotype appeared many times. The V gene is TRBV6-1, the J gene TRBJ2-5; tentatively, D is TRBD1 (5 bases). The V and J ends lost 2 bases and 4 bases respectively, with 14 bases between them. The CDR3 runs to 15 residues. CDR1 and CDR2 (germline): MNHNS, SASEGT. The CDR3 DNA follows: TGTGCCAGCAGTGAACGCTCGAGACAGTTAGAGACCCAGTACTTC. This translates into CASSERSRQLETQYF.

The table lists this clonotype with a few counts. The V call is TRBV28, the J call TRBJ2-3, with 11 nucleotides matching TRBD2. The CDR3 spans 17 residues. Germline V gene data show CDR1 as MDHEN and CDR2 as SYDVKM. V was pared by 7 bases and J by 2 bases, with 11 bases of the junction left unmatched. The CDR3 DNA reads as TGTGCCAGCAAACGGTGGGGGGGACTAGCGGCCACAGATACGCAGTATTTT. Amino acids: CASKRWGGLAATDTQYF.

This clonotype was observed at least ten times. This chain uses TRBV7-9 with TRBJ1-2, with 12 bases aligning to TRBD1. The CDR3 has 15 amino acids. Trimming cost V 6 bases and J 3 bases; bases outside gene matches: 5. Germline V gene data show CDR1 as SEHNR and CDR2 as FQNEAQ (reference sequence). The CDR3 DNA reads as TGTGCCAGCAGGTCCGGGACAGGGGGCGACTATGGCTACACCTTC. Protein product: CASRSGTGGDYGYTF.

This clonotype appeared a few times. The genes are TRBV20-1 and TRBJ1-2; no clear D. V lost 3 bases, J lost 3 bases, and 8 bases lay in between. CDR1 and CDR2 from the germline V gene are DFQATT and SNEGSKA (reference sequence). The CDR3 is made up of 12 amino acids. In nucleotides, the CDR3 is TGCAGTGCTAGTCGTACAGACTATGGCTACACCTTC. Residues: CSASRTDYGYTF.

This clonotype came up a few times. The chain links TRBV28 to TRBJ1-5; possibly TRBD1 for D (5 bases). Germline V gene lookup returns CDR1 MDHEN and CDR2 SYDVKM. V was shortened by 1 base and J by 7 bases, with 11 bases between the two germline ends. CDR3 length: 14 amino acids. CDR3: CASSLFQGLQPQHF. The CDR3 nucleotides are TGTGCCAGCAGTTTATTCCAGGGATTACAGCCCCAGCATTTT.

The gene calls are TRBV19 and TRBJ2-2, with D possibly TRBD1 on 5 matching bases. The V end lost 3 bases, the J end lost 4 bases, and 9 bases lay between the germline ends. Looked up from germline, CDR1 is LNHDA and CDR2 is SQIVND (reference sequence). CDR3 size: 14 residues. This CDR3 reads CASSMGHSTGELFF. CDR3 bases: TGTGCCAGTAGTATGGGGCACTCCACCGGGGAGCTGTTTTTT.

V is TRBV5-1 and J is TRBJ2-1, with D possibly matching TRBD2 (6 bases). The V end was cut by 2 bases, the J end by 4 bases, with 19 bases between. The CDR3 is made up of 17 amino acids. CDR1 is SGHRS and CDR2 is YFSETQ in the germline V gene. In DNA form, the CDR3 reads TGCGCCAGCAGCTTAAAAACCTTAGCGGACAATTACAATGAGCAGTTCTTC. This gives the protein CASSLKTLADNYNEQFF. Combining the CDR3 with reference TRBV5-1 and TRBJ2-1 gives the whole variable domain KAGVTQTPRYLIKTRGQQVTLSCSPISGHRSVSWYQQTPGQGLQFLFEYFSETQRNKGNFPGRFSGRQFSNSRSEMNVSTLELGDSALYLCASSLKTLADNYNEQFFGPGTRLTVL.

V usage is TRBV20-1 and J usage is TRBJ2-7; possibly TRBD1 or TRBD2 for D (6 bases each). The CDR3 has 13 residues. The V end was cut by 0 bases, the J end by 6 bases, with 12 bases between. Per the germline V gene, CDR1 is DFQATT and CDR2 is SNEGSKA (reference sequence). The CDR3 loop reads CSARDRGLGEQYF. The CDR3 nucleotides are TGCAGTGCTAGAGATCGGGGGCTTGGCGAGCAGTACTTC.

This clonotype was seen at least ten times. The CDR3 reads CASSPYGDSNQPQHF. The CDR3 DNA is TGCGCCAGCAGCCCCTACGGGGATAGCAATCAGCCCCAGCATTTT. The chain recombines TRBV5-1 with TRBJ1-5; D call uncertain. V lost 4 bases, J lost 0 bases, and 11 bases lay in between. CDR3 size: 15 residues. Germline loops: CDR1 SGHRS, CDR2 YFSETQ.

This clonotype was seen at least ten times. The chain couples TRBV28 to TRBJ1-1; 7 bases match TRBD1. Germline CDR1 and CDR2: MDHEN and SYDVKM. The length of the CDR3 is 15 residues. V was pared by 1 base and J by 4 bases, with 6 bases of the junction left unmatched. The CDR3 is CASSLSDREGTEAFF. The DNA for the CDR3 is TGTGCCAGCAGTTTATCCGACAGGGAGGGCACTGAAGCTTTCTTT. Drawing the rest from reference TRBV28 and TRBJ1-1, the complete variable domain is DVKVTQSSRYLVKRTGEKVFLECVQDMDHENMFWYRQDPGLGLRLIYFSYDVKMKEKGDIPEGYSVSREKKERFSLILESASTNQTSMYLCASSLSDREGTEAFFGQGTRLTVV.

This clonotype has a handful of counts. The rearrangement joins TRBV5-5 to TRBJ2-1; D gene ambiguous. Trimming shortened V by 0 bases and J by 12 bases, and 10 bases separated the two germline ends. This CDR3 contains 12 residues. Germline-derived CDR1 and CDR2 are SGHKS and YYEKEE (reference sequence). The DNA for the CDR3 is TGTGCCAGCAGCTTGGCGACTGGCTTGCAGTTCTTC. It encodes CASSLATGLQFF.

This clonotype was counted many times. The chain carries TRBV11-2 and TRBJ2-5; 7 bases match TRBD1. V shed 5 bases, J shed 5 bases, and the junction held 8 bases outside the gene matches. The germline gives CDR1 SGHAT, CDR2 FQNNGV. The CDR3 has 14 amino acids. CDR3 loop: CASSAGTVQETQYF. DNA for the CDR3: TGTGCCAGCAGCGCAGGGACAGTGCAGGAGACCCAGTACTTC.

Ten or more counts support this clonotype. This rearrangement joins TRBV7-9 to TRBJ2-1; tentative D call: TRBD2 (5 bases). The V gene's germline CDR1 is SEHNR and CDR2 FQNEAQ (reference sequence). The CDR3 is 15 residues long. The ends were cut back, 5 bases at V and 5 bases at J, with 16 bases in the middle. The CDR3 is CASSPPGTADNEQFF. The CDR3 DNA reads TGTGCCAGCAGCCCGCCGGGAACAGCAGACAATGAGCAGTTCTTC.

This clonotype was detected only once. The chain employs TRBV28 and TRBJ2-5, with 14 nucleotides matching TRBD2. The CDR3 totals 18 residues. The ends lost 5 bases at V and 2 bases at J; junction bases unmatched: 10. Germline CDR1 and CDR2: MDHEN and SYDVKM. CDR3 in amino acids: CASSALGLAGVGQETQYF. CDR3 sequence (DNA): TGTGCCAGCAGTGCATTGGGACTAGCGGGGGTGGGGCAAGAGACCCAGTACTTC.

This clonotype showed up many times. This rearrangement joins TRBV27 to TRBJ1-1; D perhaps matches TRBD1 (6 bases). V lost 8 bases and J 2 bases, leaving 15 bases between the germline ends. The CDR3 runs to 14 residues. Germline loops: CDR1 MNHEY, CDR2 SMNVEV (reference sequence). The CDR3 DNA reads as TGTGCCAGCGGATTAGTGGGACAAAACACTGAAGCTTTCTTT. Translated, it gives CASGLVGQNTEAFF.

This clonotype was seen many times. V and J are TRBV12-5 and TRBJ1-2; tentative D call: TRBD1 (5 bases). Trimming removed 4 bases from V and 6 bases from J, with 24 bases in between. The CDR3 loop spans 17 amino acids. Looked up from germline, CDR1 is LGHNT and CDR2 is FRNRAP. CDR3 amino acids: CASGSLSGGPPPHGYTF. In nucleotides, the CDR3 is TGTGCTAGTGGTTCACTATCGGGGGGTCCGCCCCCCCATGGCTACACCTTC.

This clonotype was observed at least ten times. The CDR3 protein is CASSEGRPAGDTQYF. The CDR3 DNA is TGTGCCAGCAGTGAGGGACGCCCTGCGGGGGATACGCAGTATTTT. This chain uses TRBV2 with TRBJ2-3; maybe TRBD2 (6 bases). Deletions cut 3 bases from V and 6 bases from J, with 16 bases between. The length of the CDR3 is 15 residues. Germline V gene sequence: CDR1 SNHLY, CDR2 FYNNEI.

V usage is TRBV12-3 or TRBV12-4 and J usage is TRBJ2-6; D call uncertain. The germline V and J ends were trimmed by 4 bases and 2 bases, with 12 bases remaining between them. The CDR3 is made up of 16 amino acids. Here the CDR3 reads CASSYSRVAGANVLTF. CDR3 nucleotide sequence: TGTGCCAGCAGTTACTCTAGGGTAGCTGGGGCCAACGTCCTGACTTTC.

The rearrangement uses TRBV19 and TRBJ2-2, with D tentatively TRBD1 (5 bases). The CDR3 is 15 amino acids. Looked up from germline, CDR1 is LNHDA and CDR2 is SQIVND (reference sequence). Deletions cut 1 base from V and 3 bases from J, with 9 bases between. The CDR3: CASSIVTVDTGELFF. As DNA, the CDR3 is TGTGCCAGTAGTATAGTGACAGTTGACACCGGGGAGCTGTTTTTT.

This clonotype occurred many times. The chain joins TRBV10-3 to TRBJ2-7; TRBD2 aligns across 10 bases. CDR3 length equals 14 residues. The V segment lost 3 bases and the J segment 4 bases; nucleotides outside the gene matches: 3. Germline-derived CDR1 and CDR2 are ENHRY and SYGVKD. The CDR3: CAISERAGGYEQYF. The DNA for the CDR3 is TGTGCCATCAGTGAACGAGCGGGAGGGTACGAGCAGTACTTC.

The rearrangement links TRBV6-4 to TRBJ2-1, with D possibly matching TRBD2 (7 bases). From germline, CDR1 is MRHNA and CDR2 SNTAGT. The CDR3 extends over 15 amino acids. The ends were cut back, 7 bases at V and 1 base at J, with 14 bases in the middle. The CDR3 sequence is CASKFAGASYNEQFF. As DNA, the CDR3 is TGTGCCAGCAAATTCGCGGGGGCGTCCTACAATGAGCAGTTCTTC.

Many counts were recorded for this clonotype. The chain recombines TRBV28 with TRBJ2-3; tentative D call: TRBD1 (5 bases). Trimming stripped 8 bases from V and 4 bases from J, with 16 bases between. In germline, CDR1 is MDHEN, CDR2 SYDVKM. The CDR3 is 14 residues long. The CDR3 loop is CASGKVQGPDTQYF. The CDR3 bases are TGTGCCAGCGGTAAGGTGCAGGGCCCAGATACGCAGTATTTT.

The chain has TRBV30 and TRBJ2-5; possibly TRBD1 for D (5 bases). V was shortened by 8 bases and J by 5 bases, with 18 bases between the two germline ends. From germline, CDR1 is GTSNPN and CDR2 SVGIG (reference sequence). The CDR3 is 13 amino acids. The DNA for the CDR3 is TGTGCCAGTAGTCCGATGGCAGGGGAGACCCAGTACTTC. Translated, it gives CASSPMAGETQYF.

This chain uses TRBV20-1 with TRBJ2-5; no reliable D call. V was trimmed by 6 bases and J by 4 bases, leaving 15 bases between them. Per germline, CDR1 DFQATT and CDR2 SNEGSKA (reference sequence). The CDR3 spans 13 residues. The CDR3 sequence: CSANPLGRETQYF. CDR3 in DNA: TGCAGTGCCAACCCCTTGGGCCGAGAGACCCAGTACTTC.

In DNA, the CDR3 is TGCGCCAGCAGTTCTGACGGATCATCTAGCACAGATACGCAGTATTTT. Translation: CASSSDGSSSTDTQYF. This chain connects TRBV5-1 to TRBJ2-3; D unresolved. Trimming took off 5 bases at V and 0 bases at J, with 16 bases between the two ends. The CDR3 covers 16 residues. CDR1 is SGHRS, CDR2 YFSETQ, per germline.

This clonotype came up many times. The genes are TRBV27 and TRBJ1-1; TRBD1 matches 7 bases. After removal of 4 bases from V and 10 bases from J, the junction contained 15 bases not matched to a gene. In germline, CDR1 is MNHEY, CDR2 SMNVEV (reference sequence). The CDR3 consists of 15 residues. CDR3 nucleotide sequence: TGTGCCAGCAGTTCAGATATCCAGGGGGGAATGCTAGCTTTCTTT. It yields the protein CASSSDIQGGMLAFF.

Only a few counts were recorded for this clonotype. The chain joins TRBV10-2 to TRBJ2-3; D is unresolved. From germline, CDR1 is WSHSY and CDR2 SAAADI. This CDR3 contains 14 residues. V was clipped by 3 bases and J by 2 bases, with 9 bases between them. In DNA form, the CDR3 reads TGCGCCAGCAGTGAAACCTCTCCCACAGATACGCAGTATTTT. As protein: CASSETSPTDTQYF.

V and J are TRBV10-3 and TRBJ2-7; D not certain. Germline lookup yields CDR1 ENHRY and CDR2 SYGVKD. Trimming stripped 0 bases from V and 2 bases from J, with 8 bases between. The CDR3 consists of 14 residues. The CDR3 DNA is TGTGCCATCAGTGAGTCGGCCAGGACCTACGAGCAGTACTTC. It yields the protein CAISESARTYEQYF.

The chain couples TRBV6-9 to TRBJ2-5, with 7 nucleotides matching TRBD1. Germline trimming cut 6 bases from V and 4 bases from J; bases unmatched to any gene: 11. The CDR3 length is 15 residues. Looked up from germline, CDR1 is MNHGY and CDR2 is SVAAGI. CDR3 residues: CASSLGRGIGETQYF. For the CDR3, the DNA is TGTGCCAGCAGCTTAGGCAGGGGGATAGGAGAGACCCAGTACTTC.